These 27 T cell receptor beta chains were all obtained from the same sample, sequenced in a study of identifying expanded T cells in peripheral blood. Method: immunoSEQ multiplex PCR; TCRdb's copy keeps in-frame clones and lacks some. The profile shows about 90,000 clones, approximately 85% of them singletons. Material: blood. The source is a person between 18 and 75 years old in good health.

The CDR3 DNA sequence: TGTGCCAGCTCACCCCAAACAGGGGGAGATAGCAATCAGCCCCAGCATTTT. It codes for CASSPQTGGDSNQPQHF. The genes are TRBV18 and TRBJ1-5; 8 positions agree with TRBD1. Germline assignment: CDR1 KGHSH and CDR2 LQKENI. Trimming cost V 3 bases and J 0 bases; bases outside gene matches: 7. The CDR3 spans 17 residues.

The gene calls are TRBV10-3 and TRBJ1-2; 7 positions match TRBD1. The germline CDR1 and CDR2 sequences are ENHRY and SYGVKD. After removal of 7 bases from V and 5 bases from J, the junction contained 10 bases not matched to a gene. There are 14 residues in the CDR3. In DNA form, the CDR3 reads TGTGCCATCAAAGGGGACAGTGGGGGGTATGGCTACACCTTC. Protein product: CAIKGDSGGYGYTF.

The chain has TRBV6-1 and TRBJ2-7; D remains ambiguous. V dropped 6 bases and J dropped 3 bases, with 12 bases sitting between them. In germline, CDR1 is MNHNS, CDR2 SASEGT. The CDR3 runs 13 residues. The CDR3 coding sequence is TGTGCCAGCAGAGCCGACGGCGGCTACGAGCAGTACTTC. This codes for CASRADGGYEQYF.

This chain's CDR3 is CASSRNSDGSTEAFF. The CDR3 DNA reads TGCGCCAGCAGCCGAAACTCGGACGGATCGACGGAAGCTTTCTTT. This chain uses TRBV5-1 with TRBJ1-1; no reliable D call. The CDR3 has 15 amino acids. Trimming pared 4 bases from V and 8 bases from J, leaving 21 bases between. The germline gives CDR1 SGHRS, CDR2 YFSETQ.

The V call is TRBV10-3, the J call TRBJ1-3; possibly TRBD1 for D (5 bases). Germline CDR1 and CDR2: ENHRY and SYGVKD. This CDR3 spans 16 amino acids. Trimming stripped 2 bases from V and 0 bases from J, with 11 bases between. CDR3 DNA: TGTGCCATCAGTGAGGGGAGGGGTTTCTCTGGAAACACCATATATTTT. Its protein is CAISEGRGFSGNTIYF.

The chain joins TRBV10-3 to TRBJ2-6; no definite D call. This CDR3 contains 16 residues. Trimming took 4 bases from V and 0 from J, leaving 10 bases between them. The germline V gene has CDR1 ENHRY and CDR2 SYGVKD. For the CDR3, the DNA is TGTGCCATCAGTGGGCTTCTGTACTCTGGGGCCAACGTCCTGACTTTC. This codes for CAISGLLYSGANVLTF.

The chain links TRBV5-1 to TRBJ2-3, with 10 nucleotides matching TRBD1. This CDR3 has 17 amino acids. The germline V gene encodes CDR1 SGHRS and CDR2 YFSETQ. V was clipped by 6 bases and J by 3 bases; unmatched bases: 13. CDR3 sequence (DNA): TGCGCCAGCACCGGGAGGGGACAGGGGACGTTTACAGATACGCAGTATTTT. This encodes CASTGRGQGTFTDTQYF.

The V call is TRBV6-5, the J call TRBJ2-1, with D tentatively TRBD2 (5 bases). Germline V lookup: CDR1 MNHEY, CDR2 SVGAGI. The CDR3 is made up of 15 amino acids. The germline V and J ends were trimmed by 4 bases and 1 base, with 11 bases remaining between them. The CDR3 nucleotides read TGTGCCAGCAGTTTTCTTTCGGGATCCTACAATGAGCAGTTCTTC. It encodes CASSFLSGSYNEQFF.

This clone showed up just once. J is TRBJ2-7 and V is TRBV7-2; possibly TRBD1 for D (5 bases). Germline lookup yields CDR1 SGHTA and CDR2 FQGNSA. Deletions cut 1 base from V and 6 bases from J, with 13 bases between. CDR3 length: 14 residues. CDR3 sequence: CASSLGGAVAEQYF. The CDR3 DNA follows: TGTGCCAGCAGCTTAGGGGGCGCCGTCGCCGAGCAGTACTTC.

V and J are TRBV10-3 and TRBJ1-2; 12 bases map to TRBD1. The trim removed 0 bases at V and 2 bases at J, leaving 4 bases unmatched. The CDR3 contains 17 residues. Germline CDR1 ENHRY, CDR2 SYGVKD. DNA of the CDR3: TGTGCCATCAGTGAGTCGGGGACAGGGGGCAAAAACTATGGCTACACCTTC. This sequence encodes CAISESGTGGKNYGYTF.

This rearrangement joins TRBV6-6 to TRBJ1-4; 7 nucleotides match TRBD1. The CDR3 has 16 amino acids. In germline, CDR1 is MNHNY, CDR2 SVGAGI (reference sequence). V shed 2 bases and J 8 bases; nucleotides not matched to a gene: 11. CDR3 sequence: CASSYKRQGGGEKLFF. The CDR3 bases are TGTGCCAGCAGTTACAAGCGACAGGGAGGAGGAGAAAAACTGTTTTTT.

The chain joins TRBV6-5 to TRBJ2-5; possibly TRBD2 for D (6 bases). Germline CDR1 reads MNHEY; CDR2 reads SVGAGI. The CDR3 is 15 residues long. The V and J ends lost 6 bases and 2 bases respectively, with 16 bases between them. The CDR3 reads CASSQTPGLQETQYF. The CDR3, as DNA: TGTGCCAGCAGCCAAACCCCGGGACTTCAAGAGACCCAGTACTTC.

The V gene is TRBV9, the J gene TRBJ2-7; 8 bases are shared with TRBD2. This CDR3 has 16 residues. The V gene end was trimmed by 4 bases and the J gene end by 0 bases; junction bases not matched to a gene: 9. CDR1 SGDLS and CDR2 YYNGEE come from the germline V gene. The DNA for the CDR3 is TGTGCCAGCAGCACTCACTCTAGCGGGCACTCCTACGAGCAGTACTTC. Translated, it gives CASSTHSSGHSYEQYF.

CDR3 loop: CSVEGWAGELFF. CDR3 DNA: TGCAGCGTTGAGGGGTGGGCCGGGGAGCTGTTTTTT. V gene TRBV29-1 combines with J gene TRBJ2-2; D remains ambiguous. The CDR3 is 12 residues long. Germline V CDR1 and CDR2: SQVTM, ANQGSEA. Deletions cut 3 bases from V and 6 bases from J, with 8 bases between.

V and J are TRBV6-5 and TRBJ2-1; perhaps TRBD1 as D (5 bases). V was clipped by 5 bases and J by 4 bases, with 9 bases between them. The germline V gene has CDR1 MNHEY and CDR2 SVGAGI. The CDR3 has 13 residues. CDR3 nucleotide sequence: TGTGCCAGCAGTCAAGGGGATTACAATGAGCAGTTCTTC. Translated, it gives CASSQGDYNEQFF.

J is TRBJ1-2 and V is TRBV29-1; 9 bases align to TRBD1. The ends lost 6 bases at V and 6 bases at J; junction bases unmatched: 5. The CDR3 is 12 amino acids. Germline V gene lookup returns CDR1 SQVTM and CDR2 ANQGSEA. CDR3 sequence (DNA): TGCAGCGTCGGACGGACAGGGGATGGCTACACCTTC. It encodes CSVGRTGDGYTF.

The V and J genes are TRBV28 and TRBJ1-2; D is unresolved. Per the germline V gene, CDR1 is MDHEN and CDR2 is SYDVKM. The CDR3 extends over 12 amino acids. V lost 8 bases to trimming and J lost 5 bases, with 12 bases between them. CDR3 loop: CASQLRGYGYTF. DNA for the CDR3: TGTGCCAGCCAACTACGGGGTTATGGCTACACCTTC.

This clone was found a few times. The CDR3 loop is CASIENRGLRSPLHF. CDR3 in DNA: TGTGCCAGTATCGAGAACAGGGGGCTGAGATCACCCCTCCACTTT. The V gene is TRBV2, the J gene TRBJ1-6; 9 bases match TRBD1. From germline, CDR1 is SNHLY and CDR2 FYNNEI. Trimming took 9 bases from V and 10 from J; bases not matched to a gene: 13. The CDR3 sequence is 15 residues long.

This sequence joins TRBV4-2 and TRBJ2-7, with 8 bases lining up with TRBD2. Germline-derived CDR1 and CDR2 are LGHNA and YNFKEQ. J was trimmed by 2 bases and V by 2 bases; bases with no gene match: 11. The CDR3 sequence is 17 residues long. CDR3 bases: TGTGCCAGCAGCCAACAACTTAATAGCGGGACCACCTACGAGCAGTACTTC. Translating gives CASSQQLNSGTTYEQYF.

This chain joins TRBV30 and TRBJ1-2; perhaps TRBD1 as D (5 bases). V was trimmed by 7 bases and J by 7 bases, leaving 28 bases between them. Germline V gene data show CDR1 as GTSNPN and CDR2 as SVGIG (reference sequence). The CDR3 covers 16 residues. The CDR3 nucleotides are TGTGCCTCCGAACCGGGACCGGCCTTATACTTCTCTGGCTACACCTTC. Translating it yields CASEPGPALYFSGYTF.

This clone was observed a few times. This rearrangement joins TRBV10-3 to TRBJ1-1; possibly TRBD1 for D (6 bases). V lost 6 bases and J lost 0, with 14 bases in between. This CDR3 is 15 amino acids long. The germline V gene has CDR1 ENHRY and CDR2 SYGVKD. DNA of the CDR3: TGTGCCATCAGATCGACCGGGACATTGAACACTGAAGCTTTCTTT. Amino acid sequence: CAIRSTGTLNTEAFF.

The CDR3 reads CASSLVRGGTEAFF. CDR3 sequence (DNA): TGTGCCAGCAGTTTAGTTCGGGGGGGCACTGAAGCTTTCTTT. V gene TRBV27 combines with J gene TRBJ1-1, with D possibly matching TRBD1 (5 bases). This CDR3 spans 14 amino acids. Trimming left V 2 bases short and J 4 bases short, with 11 bases between. Germline V gives CDR1 MNHEY, CDR2 SMNVEV (reference sequence).

The DNA of the CDR3 is TGTGCCAGCAGCCCCCTTAGCGGGGAGGACCAATACGAGCAGTACTTC. Encoded protein: CASSPLSGEDQYEQYF. The chain couples TRBV7-9 to TRBJ2-7, with 8 bases fitting TRBD2. V shed 5 bases, J shed 4 bases, and the junction held 13 bases outside the gene matches. CDR3 length: 16 amino acids. Germline V gene data show CDR1 as SEHNR and CDR2 as FQNEAQ (reference sequence).

V usage is TRBV20-1 and J usage is TRBJ2-5; D not resolved. This CDR3 is built from 11 residues. The V end lost 6 bases, the J end lost 5 bases, and 10 bases lay between the germline ends. The germline V gene encodes CDR1 DFQATT and CDR2 SNEGSKA (reference sequence). CDR3 bases: TGCAGTGCCATCAGAAGTGAGACCCAGTACTTC. This encodes CSAIRSETQYF.

The chain combines TRBV19 with TRBJ1-5, with TRBD1 identical over 7 bases. V was pared by 8 bases and J by 2 bases, with 3 bases of the junction left unmatched. The CDR3 sequence is 13 residues long. CDR1 and CDR2 from the germline V gene are LNHDA and SQIVND (reference sequence). CDR3: CASAGTGNQPQHF. CDR3 nucleotide sequence: TGTGCCAGTGCCGGGACAGGCAATCAGCCCCAGCATTTT.

The CDR3 spells CASSPSSGGLEAFF. In DNA, the CDR3 is TGTGCCAGCTCACCCTCATCTGGGGGGCTTGAAGCTTTCTTT. This chain connects TRBV18 to TRBJ1-1; TRBD1 is a possible D gene (6 bases). The germline V gene encodes CDR1 KGHSH and CDR2 LQKENI. Deletions cut 3 bases from V and 7 bases from J, with 15 bases between. This CDR3 is 14 amino acids long.

The chain has TRBV19 and TRBJ1-1; 7 bases are shared with TRBD1. The germline gives CDR1 LNHDA, CDR2 SQIVND (reference sequence). The CDR3 loop spans 16 amino acids. Losses at the gene ends were 1 base for V and 5 bases for J; bases not matched to a gene: 10. CDR3 region: CASSIGRRQGETEAFF. DNA of the CDR3: TGTGCCAGTAGTATAGGGCGGAGACAGGGCGAAACTGAAGCTTTCTTT. The complete variable domain, with remaining parts taken from reference TRBV19 and TRBJ1-1, reads DGGITQSPKYLFRKEGQNVTLSCEQNLNHDAMYWYRQDPGQGLRLIYYSQIVNDFQKGDIAEGYSVSREKKESFPLTVTSAQKNPTAFYLCASSIGRRQGETEAFFGQGTRLTVV.